This TCR beta chain was sequenced for a study of cytomegalovirus exposure and HLA in healthy donors. Study results and limitations: Common viral pathogens were later found to be apparently linked to several of the most significant clusters. Most TCR sequences were uncommon, yet certain public TCRs appeared in many donors. Associated with cytomegalovirus, according to the listing, were 150 to 200 TCR beta chains.

60 Vbeta and 13 Jbeta primers were used in PCR. Method: immunoSEQ multiplex PCR; TCRdb's copy keeps in-frame clones and lacks some. The sample includes roughly 160,000 clones, around 84% seen only once; the top ten take just over 2.5%. Donors counted as nominally healthy when sampled, yet unrecorded immune exposures were likely. Germline V gives CDR1 SNHLY, CDR2 FYNNEI. Trimming cost V 7 bases and J 4 bases, with 9 bases left between them. This CDR3 is built from 12 residues. As for this clone: Its matching antigen is unknown.

The origin of this receptor is a young man in good health and CMV-seropositive. What was sequenced was PBMCs. The chain has TRBV2 and TRBJ2-3; possibly TRBD2 for D (5 bases). The CDR3 here is CASIWESDTQYF. CDR3 coding DNA: TGTGCCAGCATCTGGGAGTCAGATACGCAGTATTTT. Together with reference TRBV2 and TRBJ2-3, the CDR3 gives the full variable domain: EPEVTQTPSHQVTQMGQEVILRCVPISNHLYFYWYRQILGQKVEFLVSFYNNEISEKSEIFDDQFSVERPDGSNFTLKIRSTKLEDSAMYFCASIWESDTQYFGPGTRLTVL.